The TCR beta chain described here comes from a study of blood T cell repertoires in COVID-19. Overall study context: Collection of acute and convalescent COVID-19 samples took place in the United States, Italy and Spain. The cDNA or gDNA used as material had been derived from T cells, B-cell-depleted T cells, or PBMCs.

Original analysis: Amplifying reference gene primers gave estimates of nucleated cell counts. The repertoire was sequenced with immunoSEQ multiplex PCR; TCRdb's copy has only in-frame clones and lacks some. V, J and clone size were drawn from that table, and D and trimming were deduced from the DNA. The sample lists about 88,000 clones; roughly 88% were seen once. This clonotype originated in a man older than 75 with acute or convalescent COVID-19. Sequenced material: peripheral blood.

The CDR3 DNA reads TGTGCCAGCAGCTTAGACCCCCGGGGCGGGAGGGCCTACGAGCAGTACTTC. Translation: CASSLDPRGGRAYEQYF. The chain has TRBV7-2 and TRBJ2-7, with 9 nucleotides matching TRBD2. Germline V lookup: CDR1 SGHTA, CDR2 FQGNSA. This CDR3 is 17 amino acids long. V dropped 1 base and J dropped 2; count of bases not matched to a gene: 9.